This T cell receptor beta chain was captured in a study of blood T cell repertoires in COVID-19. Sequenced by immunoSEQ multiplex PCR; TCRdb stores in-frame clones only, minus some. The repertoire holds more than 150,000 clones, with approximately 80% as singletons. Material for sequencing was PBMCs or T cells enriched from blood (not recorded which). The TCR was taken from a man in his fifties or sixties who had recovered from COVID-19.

CDR3 DNA: TGTGCCAGCAGCGCGGGACTAGCGGGGTGGTCCGGGGAGCTGTTTTTT. This sequence encodes CASSAGLAGWSGELFF. The genes are TRBV5-5 and TRBJ2-2; 13 bases align to TRBD2. There are 16 residues in the CDR3. V was pared by 4 bases and J by 6 bases, with 6 bases of the junction left unmatched. Germline loops: CDR1 SGHKS, CDR2 YYEKEE (reference sequence).